These 13 T cell receptor beta chains originate from one sample sequenced in a study of T cell changes during pregnancy in multiple sclerosis. The table came from immunoSEQ multiplex PCR; TCRdb's copy has only in-frame clones and leaves some out. The data show about 67,000 clones, with 90% seen just once and 1.5% held by the top ten. The sample here was peripheral blood, taken in the third trimester of pregnancy. These receptors came from a female donor with multiple sclerosis, enrolled in a pregnancy study.

The rearrangement joins TRBV7-2 to TRBJ1-4; TRBD1 is a possible D gene (6 bases). The CDR3 is made up of 13 amino acids. CDR1 and CDR2 from the germline V gene are SGHTA and FQGNSA. V lost 6 bases to trimming and J lost 5 bases, with 10 bases between them. CDR3 coding DNA: TGTGCCAGCAGGGGGGGGCAAAATGAAAAACTGTTTTTT. Its protein product is CASRGGQNEKLFF. The whole variable domain, remainder taken from reference TRBV7-2 and TRBJ1-4, is GAGVSQSPSNKVTEKGKDVELRCDPISGHTALYWYRQSLGQGLEFLIYFQGNSAPDKSGLPSDRFSAERTGGSVSTLTIQRTQQEDSAVYLCASRGGQNEKLFFGSGTQLSVL.

The gene calls are TRBV9 and TRBJ2-2; D is ambiguous. Trimming removed 0 bases from V and 4 bases from J, with 10 bases in between. CDR3 length: 15 amino acids. The germline V gene encodes CDR1 SGDLS and CDR2 YYNGEE. CDR3 region: CASSVDLRGTGELFF. The CDR3 nucleotides read TGTGCCAGCAGCGTAGATCTCAGAGGCACCGGGGAGCTGTTTTTT.

The rearrangement links TRBV7-9 to TRBJ1-4, with D perhaps TRBD1 (5 bases). The CDR3 has 15 residues. The V end was cut by 5 bases, the J end by 5 bases, with 15 bases between. The germline V gene has CDR1 SEHNR and CDR2 FQNEAQ (reference sequence). The CDR3: CASSLTGYSNEKLFF. DNA for the CDR3: TGTGCCAGCAGCCTTACAGGATACTCAAATGAAAAACTGTTTTTT.

V usage is TRBV29-1 and J usage is TRBJ2-7, with a tentative D call TRBD1 (6 bases). Germline V gives CDR1 SQVTM, CDR2 ANQGSEA. Deletions cut 2 bases from V and 6 bases from J, with 11 bases between. There are 12 residues in the CDR3. The CDR3 nucleotides are TGCAGCGTTGAACCTGGCAGGGGCGAGCAGTACTTC. Its protein is CSVEPGRGEQYF.

The CDR3 DNA sequence: TGTGCCAGCAGCCAACATCCGCTAGCGGGAGGCTATGAGCAGTTCTTC. This codes for CASSQHPLAGGYEQFF. V usage is TRBV4-2 and J usage is TRBJ2-1, with TRBD2 matching over 11 bases. The trim removed 2 bases at V and 8 bases at J, leaving 8 bases unmatched. The CDR3 sequence is 16 residues long. CDR1 LGHNA and CDR2 YNFKEQ come from the germline V gene.

The chain combines TRBV6-1 with TRBJ2-7, with D tentatively TRBD2 (5 bases). This CDR3 comprises 15 residues. Trimming took off 5 bases at V and 2 bases at J, with 16 bases between the two ends. Germline V gives CDR1 MNHNS, CDR2 SASEGT. The CDR3 coding sequence is TGTGCCAGCAGTCTGCCACTTACTAGGCCCTACGAGCAGTACTTC. Translated: CASSLPLTRPYEQYF.

The chain has TRBV6-1 and TRBJ2-2; the D is unclear. Between the trimmed V and J ends, which lost 7 bases and 5 bases, there was a span of 11 bases. CDR3 length equals 13 residues. Germline V gives CDR1 MNHNS, CDR2 SASEGT. CDR3 sequence: CASTRSDTGELFF. CDR3 nucleotide sequence: TGTGCCAGCACTAGATCTGATACCGGGGAGCTGTTTTTT.

The chain combines TRBV7-9 with TRBJ1-2, with D hard to call. The CDR3 totals 12 residues. CDR1 SEHNR and CDR2 FQNEAQ come from the germline V gene (reference sequence). V was shortened by 7 bases and J by 5 bases, with 11 bases between the two germline ends. In DNA form, the CDR3 reads TGTGCCAGCAACCTAGGAGATTATGGCTACACCTTC. It encodes CASNLGDYGYTF.

The genes are TRBV9 and TRBJ1-1; TRBD1 matches 7 bases. Germline V gene lookup returns CDR1 SGDLS and CDR2 YYNGEE. V trimming: 3 bases; J trimming: 3 bases; junction bases outside the gene matches: 11. This CDR3 contains 16 residues. CDR3: CASSALDRVRDTEAFF. For the CDR3, the DNA is TGTGCCAGCAGCGCGCTCGACAGGGTCCGAGACACTGAAGCTTTCTTT.

This sequence joins TRBV9 and TRBJ2-5, with a tentative D call TRBD1 (6 bases). CDR3 length: 16 residues. V gave up 0 bases and J gave up 4 bases, with 16 bases separating them. Germline V gene data show CDR1 as SGDLS and CDR2 as YYNGEE. CDR3 in DNA: TGTGCCAGCAGCGTAGATGCAGGGGCGGGTGCAGAGACCCAGTACTTC. Translated: CASSVDAGAGAETQYF.

The chain recombines TRBV10-3 with TRBJ2-2, with a possible D match to TRBD2 (7 bases). Trimming took off 6 bases at V and 3 bases at J, with 14 bases between the two ends. CDR1 ENHRY and CDR2 SYGVKD come from the germline V gene. The CDR3 covers 15 residues. This chain's CDR3 is CAISGGRGDTGELFF. CDR3 in DNA: TGTGCCATCAGCGGAGGGAGGGGGGACACCGGGGAGCTGTTTTTT.

V and J are TRBV6-5 and TRBJ2-1; 7 nucleotides match TRBD2. The CDR3 length is 15 residues. The V segment lost 6 bases and the J segment 6 bases; nucleotides outside the gene matches: 11. Germline V gives CDR1 MNHEY, CDR2 SVGAGI. The CDR3 reads CASRRRRASGNEQFF. The DNA of the CDR3 is TGTGCCAGCAGAAGGCGGAGGGCTAGCGGCAATGAGCAGTTCTTC.

J is TRBJ2-1 and V is TRBV19, with D perhaps TRBD1 (6 bases). Germline V gene data show CDR1 as LNHDA and CDR2 as SQIVND (reference sequence). The CDR3 spans 15 residues. V gave up 1 base and J gave up 0 bases, with 7 bases separating them. In nucleotides, the CDR3 is TGTGCCAGTAGTATAGCAGGGGTCTCCTACAATGAGCAGTTCTTC. This encodes CASSIAGVSYNEQFF.